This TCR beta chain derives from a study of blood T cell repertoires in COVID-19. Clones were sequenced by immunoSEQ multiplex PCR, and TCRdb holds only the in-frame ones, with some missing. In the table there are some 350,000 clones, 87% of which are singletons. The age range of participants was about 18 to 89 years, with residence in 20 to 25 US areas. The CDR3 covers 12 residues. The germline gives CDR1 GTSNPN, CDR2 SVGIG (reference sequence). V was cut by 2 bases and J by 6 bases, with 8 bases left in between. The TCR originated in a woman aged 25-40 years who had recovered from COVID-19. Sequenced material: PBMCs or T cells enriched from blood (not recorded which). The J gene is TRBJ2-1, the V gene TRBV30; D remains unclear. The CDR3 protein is CAWSLVSNEQFF. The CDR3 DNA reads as TGTGCCTGGAGTCTCGTGAGCAATGAGCAGTTCTTC.